This entry features one T cell receptor beta chain sequence. The specificity of this receptor is unknown. Base qualities are not provided; no much larger clone lies one nucleotide away. This sample is drawn from a study of T cell responses to AZD1222 COVID-19 vaccine (dated by TCRdb to the early 2020s). For the wider study: TCR sequencing was performed for some 250 trial participants, of whom around 210 were given two doses of AZD1222 and roughly 25 were given two doses of MenACWY control vaccine. Trial participants were enrolled into age subgroups of 18-55, 56-69 and 70-plus years, which contained 148, 28 and 57 TCR-sequenced participants, respectively.

Results and caveats for the whole study, not just this receptor: Reportedly, almost half of the unique spike-specific TCRs recognized epitopes lying outside the regions that are mutated in the B.1.351 and B.1.1.7 variants. Spike-specific TCR breadth and depth rose significantly after two AZD1222 doses compared with day 0 and with MenACWY recipients. The vaccine-associated CD4 TCRs covered the entire spike protein, and the dominant responses fell in regions 160-218 and 743-854. Because no day 14 peak-response samples were available, repertoires were characterized only after the peak T cell response. Conclusions about previously exposed vaccinees are limited because only five to seven AZD1222 recipients were SARS-CoV-2 seropositive at baseline. The 56-69-year group was small, and its depth increase did not reach significance, likely because of low power. Most participants were white British and females outnumbered males, and the authors suggested that clonal diversity may have been underestimated.

The CDR3 regions of human TCRbeta chains were subjected to immunosequencing. The authors' pipeline ran thus. TCRs in the repertoires were compared against a reference library of SARS-CoV-2-specific TCRs that had been generated with the MIRA antigen-specificity platform. Breadth was defined as the fraction of unique TCRs that were SARS-CoV-2-associated. Depth was defined as the fraction of total T cells that were SARS-CoV-2-associated. Using the MIRA data, each spike-specific TCR was mapped to the spike region that the TCR reacts to and placed in a CD4 or CD8 class. Log10-transformed breadth and depth values were compared by one-way ANOVA with Sidak's multiple comparisons tests. TCRdb provides this immuneACCESS table in a form limited to in-frame rearrangements. Some clones are lacking; in checked studies, under half of them reflect an unresolved V gene, and why the rest are absent is not known. V and J calls and clone size are those listed in that table; D and trimming were worked out from the DNA. The sample table records 75,000 to 90,000 clones; approximately 85% of these occur just once. Roughly 3.2% of the sample is held by the ten biggest clonotypes.

Counted from cysteine to phenylalanine, this CDR3 has 14 amino acids. Only the CDR3 DNA is retained, 42 bases long and in frame from the first base. From a lookup of the germline V gene, CDR1 and CDR2 are SNHLY and FYNNEI. V gives up 2 bases and J gives up 4 bases, and the segment between their germline ends measures 11 bases. According to the study, the label for this sample's time point signals: about 28 days (+/-7) after the second vaccine dose. AZD1222 recipients with second doses at about 4 weeks or about 12 weeks were pooled, because spike-specific TCR depth and breadth did not differ between schedules. Vaccinee samples came from UK trials COV001 and COV002, including a single-blind randomized controlled phase 2/3 trial of AZD1222 (ChAdOx1 nCoV-19) in healthy adults. For TCRbeta chain sequencing, PBMC samples from trial participants were taken at day 0 and at day 28 after the second dose.

The sequence was obtained from an adult who received the AZD1222 COVID-19 vaccine. The chain links TRBV2 with TRBJ1-1; D gene: possibly TRBD1, on 6 matching bases. The source material was peripheral blood, sampled 28 days after the second AZD1222 dose. This receptor carries the CDR3 CASSEKGQVTEAFF. Here is the DNA: TGTGCCAGCAGTGAAAAGGGACAAGTCACTGAAGCTTTCTTT.